These 3 T cell receptor beta chains share one sample of origin, sequenced in a study of vaccination and CD4 T cells after COVID-19. The Oncomine TCR Beta short-read assay was applied to DNA of cultured CD4+ T cells. TCRdb reprocessed the PCR reads via MiXCR and lists one record per CDR3 protein. The repertoire has 15,000 or so distinct CDR3 sequences, roughly a fifth of them found once; the top ten carry roughly an eighth. The antigens for these receptors are not known. As for treatment: approximately 9-day PBMC culture with coronavirus spike peptide pools or control peptides (ViraFEST assay). The material was CD4+ T cells from blood, cultured in vitro, obtained before SARS-CoV-2 vaccination. The receptor source for this set is a human donor who received a COVID-19 vaccine.

This clonotype has a handful of counts. J is TRBJ2-3 and V is TRBV6-1; no clear D gene. The CDR3 covers 13 residues. Germline V gene lookup returns CDR1 MNHNS and CDR2 SASEGT. The germline V and J ends were trimmed by 8 bases and 0 bases, with 9 bases remaining between them. Here the CDR3 DNA reads TGTGCCAGCGGGCGCCTAAGCACAGATACGCAGTATTTT. Amino acids: CASGRLSTDTQYF.

This chain connects TRBV12-3 or TRBV12-4 to TRBJ2-1; 8 bases align to TRBD2. The CDR3 contains 17 residues. Losses at the gene ends were 5 bases for V and 0 bases for J; bases not matched to a gene: 9. The CDR3 protein is CASSLKTGGLSYNEQFF. The DNA for the CDR3 is TGTGCCAGCAGTCTAAAAACGGGGGGGCTCTCCTACAATGAGCAGTTCTTC.

This clonotype was found a few times. This chain links TRBV11-3 with TRBJ1-6, with 7 nucleotides matching TRBD1. The CDR3 is made up of 16 amino acids. With V trimmed by 5 bases and J by 0 bases, 4 bases remained unmatched. Germline V gene lookup returns CDR1 SGHNT and CDR2 YENEEA. The CDR3 protein is CASSEQGFSYNSPLHF. CDR3 in DNA: TGTGCCAGCAGCGAACAGGGGTTCTCCTATAATTCACCCCTCCACTTT.